This is a list of T cell receptor beta chains from one sample in a study of blood T cell repertoires in COVID-19. Profiling relied on immunoSEQ multiplex PCR, and the TCRdb table lists in-frame clones only, not all of them. The table has roughly 200,000 clones, roughly 90% seen once. Sequenced: PBMCs or T cells enriched from blood (not recorded which). Receptor source: a woman in her thirties who had been exposed to COVID-19. Both conserved end residues are part of each CDR3. D genes are given only for firm matches. Size tells how often a clone was seen (once, few, many) or the class of an expanded clone, and some rows leave it out.

cdr3_length	j_call	v_call	clone_size	d_call	cdr3_aa	cdr3_nt
19	TRBJ2-3	TRBV19	.	TRBD2	CASSIEGLAGGGGTDTQYF	TGTGCCAGTAGTATAGAGGGTCTAGCGGGGGGAGGTGGCACAGATACGCAGTATTTT
15	TRBJ2-7	TRBV6-4	few	.	CASRGAGQPVSEQYF	TGTGCCAGCAGGGGGGCGGGACAGCCGGTCTCCGAGCAGTACTTC
14	TRBJ1-2	TRBV24-1	.	.	CATSDLRAGSGYTF	TGTGCCACCAGTGATTTGAGGGCAGGGTCTGGCTACACCTTC
19	TRBJ2-3	TRBV24-1	.	.	CATSDFQGRLGPSTDTQYF	TGTGCCACCAGTGATTTCCAGGGAAGACTGGGCCCTAGCACAGATACGCAGTATTTT
17	TRBJ2-2	TRBV12-5	many	TRBD1	CASGLVVGTGGTGELFF	TGTGCTAGTGGTTTGGTAGTAGGGACAGGGGGCACCGGGGAGCTGTTTTTT
13	TRBJ1-1	TRBV4-1	once	.	CASSQDRNTEAFF	TGCGCCAGCAGCCAAGATCGGAACACTGAAGCTTTCTTT
18	TRBJ2-1	TRBV5-6	.	TRBD2	CASGPGLAGGLVGNEQFF	TGTGCCAGCGGCCCGGGACTAGCGGGGGGGCTAGTGGGAAATGAGCAGTTCTTC
15	TRBJ2-3	TRBV5-1	once	TRBD2	CASRKAGGPTDTQYF	TGCGCCAGCAGGAAAGCGGGGGGGCCCACAGATACGCAGTATTTT
15	TRBJ2-7	TRBV5-1	.	TRBD1	CASSSRTGSLYEQYF	TGCGCCAGCAGCTCACGGACAGGCAGCCTCTACGAGCAGTACTTC
15	TRBJ1-2	TRBV4-1	.	TRBD1	CASSQEGQGTYGYTF	TGCGCCAGCAGCCAAGAAGGACAGGGAACCTATGGCTACACCTTC
13	TRBJ2-5	TRBV12-3/TRBV12-4	once	.	CASRPQLKETQYF	TGTGCCAGCAGGCCACAACTAAAGGAGACCCAGTACTTC
18	TRBJ2-2	TRBV7-2	.	TRBD1	CASSLDPDRGRDTGELFF	TGTGCCAGCAGCTTAGACCCGGACAGGGGGCGTGACACCGGGGAGCTGTTTTTT
15	TRBJ1-6	TRBV11-2	.	TRBD1	CASSLRQGGDSPLHF	TGTGCCAGCAGCCTTCGACAGGGGGGTGATTCACCCCTCCACTTT
15	TRBJ1-2	TRBV5-1	.	TRBD1	CASSLASQGADGYTF	TGCGCCAGCAGCTTGGCCTCTCAGGGGGCTGACGGCTACACCTTC
14	TRBJ1-2	TRBV3-1/TRBV3-2	.	.	CASSQGTPPGGYTF	TGTGCCAGCAGCCAAGGGACGCCTCCGGGGGGCTACACCTTC
16	TRBJ1-6	TRBV15	.	.	CATSRDRGKYNSPLHF	TGTGCCACCAGCAGAGATCGCGGCAAATATAATTCACCCCTCCACTTT
13	TRBJ1-2	TRBV7-3	few	TRBD1	CASSLTGRDGYTF	TGTGCCAGCAGCCTGACAGGGAGAGATGGCTACACCTTC
18	TRBJ2-6	TRBV4-2	.	TRBD2	CASSLRGLESAGANVLTF	TGTGCCAGCAGCCTGAGGGGACTAGAGTCAGCTGGGGCCAACGTCCTGACTTTC
12	TRBJ2-7	TRBV10-1	once	TRBD1	CASSESRGRISF	TGCGCCAGCAGTGAGTCCAGGGGGCGGATAAGCTTC
14	TRBJ2-7	TRBV21-1	few	.	CASRGRRVPYEQYF	TGTGCCAGCCGGGGGAGGAGGGTACCCTACGAGCAGTACTTC
16	TRBJ2-2	TRBV4-1	.	.	CASSQALAGSTGELFF	TGCGCCAGCAGCCAAGCCCTGGCGGGGAGCACCGGGGAGCTGTTTTTT
15	TRBJ1-3	TRBV30	.	.	CAWSVPVNSGNTIYF	TGTGCCTGGAGTGTCCCAGTTAATTCTGGAAACACCATATATTTT
12	TRBJ2-1	TRBV15	.	.	CATSRDYNEQFF	TGTGCCACCAGCAGAGATTATAATGAGCAGTTCTTC
14	TRBJ1-2	TRBV2	few	TRBD1	CASTDRGLVYGYTF	TGTGCCAGCACTGACAGGGGGCTGGTCTATGGCTACACCTTC
13	TRBJ1-2	TRBV29-1	.	TRBD1	CSVGAGGAYGYTF	TGCAGCGTTGGGGCAGGGGGCGCTTATGGCTACACCTTC
14	TRBJ1-1	TRBV3-1/TRBV3-2	.	.	CASSQDWGGRGSFF	TGTGCCAGCAGCCAAGATTGGGGAGGTCGGGGATCTTTCTTT
15	TRBJ2-1	TRBV14	once	TRBD1	CASRVTGVANNEQFF	TGTGCCAGCAGGGTCACAGGGGTAGCAAACAATGAGCAGTTCTTC
13	TRBJ1-4	TRBV30	.	TRBD1	CAGTGAANEKLFF	TGTGCCGGGACAGGGGCGGCTAATGAAAAACTGTTTTTT
15	TRBJ1-1	TRBV19	.	.	CASSIDKQGSTEAFF	TGTGCCAGTAGTATAGATAAACAGGGATCCACTGAAGCTTTCTTT
13	TRBJ1-1	TRBV19	.	.	CASSGQPNTEAFF	TGTGCCAGTAGTGGACAGCCGAACACTGAAGCTTTCTTT
15	TRBJ2-7	TRBV19	.	TRBD1	CASSIAGTGLVEQYF	TGTGCCAGTAGTATAGCCGGGACAGGGCTCGTCGAGCAGTACTTC
13	TRBJ2-5	TRBV5-1	few	TRBD1	CASSPGQGETQYF	TGCGCCAGCAGCCCGGGACAGGGAGAGACCCAGTACTTC
14	TRBJ2-1	TRBV7-2	.	TRBD2	CASSLLAGRNEQFF	TGTGCCAGCAGCTTACTAGCGGGGCGGAATGAGCAGTTCTTC
13	TRBJ2-7	TRBV27	.	.	CASSLGGANEQYF	TGTGCCAGCAGTTTAGGGGGGGCCAACGAGCAGTACTTC
15	TRBJ2-3	TRBV5-1	.	TRBD1	CASSRQGGGSDTQYF	TGCGCCAGCAGCAGACAGGGTGGGGGATCAGATACGCAGTATTTT
13	TRBJ1-5	TRBV12-3/TRBV12-4	.	.	CASSRGVNQPQHF	TGTGCCAGCAGCCGGGGGGTCAATCAGCCCCAGCATTTT
16	TRBJ2-5	TRBV11-3	.	TRBD1	CASSLDPTGGQETQYF	TGTGCCAGCAGCTTAGACCCGACAGGGGGGCAAGAGACCCAGTACTTC
19	TRBJ2-1	TRBV27	.	.	CASTSGDPLMTHSYNEQFF	.
15	TRBJ1-6	TRBV23-1	.	.	CASNSSDRAGSPLHF	TGCGCCAGCAACTCGTCAGACAGAGCCGGGTCACCCCTCCACTTT
13	TRBJ1-2	TRBV29-1	.	TRBD1	CSVGAQGTYGYTF	TGCAGCGTTGGGGCACAGGGGACCTATGGCTACACCTTC
14	TRBJ2-7	TRBV24-1	once	TRBD1	CATSDTGGTYEQYF	TGTGCCACCAGCGATACAGGGGGCACCTACGAGCAGTACTTC
14	TRBJ1-4	TRBV28	.	.	CASSLRGGEEKLFF	TGTGCCAGCAGTCTCCGGGGGGGGGAAGAAAAACTGTTTTTT